The rows below give T cell receptor beta chains drawn from one sample of a study of T cell responses to AZD1222 COVID-19 vaccine. Only in-frame clones appear in the TCRdb table, and some are missing; sequencing was by immunoSEQ multiplex PCR. The sample lists about 120,000 clones, 90% to 95% seen once, with 4.5% in the top ten. Material: peripheral blood, obtained on day 0 of AZD1222 vaccination. The receptor source for this set is an adult in good health. Each CDR3 is given with its conserved first and last residue. Fields, in order: clone size, V gene, J gene, D gene, CDR3 protein, CDR3 DNA. A D gene is named only where the DNA matches it firmly. Rows may omit the clone size; those that give it use once, few, many or a size class.

-,TRBV5-5,TRBJ1-4,-,CASSLLGGWEKLFF,TGTGCCAGCAGCTTGTTAGGGGGTTGGGAAAAACTGTTTTTT
-,TRBV5-6,TRBJ1-5,TRBD1,CASSGDRGRNQPQHF,TGTGCCAGCAGCGGGGACAGGGGACGGAATCAGCCCCAGCATTTT
-,TRBV6-5,TRBJ1-2,TRBD1,CASSYAGTGKRGYTF,TGTGCCAGCAGTTACGCCGGGACAGGGAAACGAGGCTACACCTTC
-,TRBV9,TRBJ1-1,-,CASSVGSGGITEAFF,TGTGCCAGCAGCGTAGGGTCCGGGGGGATCACTGAAGCTTTCTTT
few,TRBV5-1,TRBJ2-1,-,CASSLVVGASSYNEQFF,TGCGCCAGCAGCTTGGTGGTGGGGGCCAGCTCCTACAATGAGCAGTTCTTC
-,TRBV4-1,TRBJ2-7,TRBD1,CASSPVPGTAYEQYF,TGCGCCAGCAGCCCAGTTCCCGGGACAGCCTACGAGCAGTACTTC
-,TRBV6-5,TRBJ2-7,-,CASRTGDYEQYF,TGTGCCAGCAGGACAGGAGACTACGAGCAGTACTTC
once,TRBV5-4,TRBJ2-5,TRBD1,CASSLGGTGAKETQYF,TGTGCCAGCAGCTTGGGCGGGACAGGGGCAAAAGAGACCCAGTACTTC
-,TRBV18,TRBJ1-2,-,CASSPDNGYTF,TGTGCCAGCTCACCCGACAATGGCTACACCTTC
-,TRBV7-6,TRBJ1-1,TRBD1,CASSVAGGNTEAFF,TGTGCCAGCAGCGTGGCAGGGGGGAACACTGAAGCTTTCTTT
-,TRBV7-9,TRBJ1-1,TRBD1,CASSLWDRELEAFF,TGTGCCAGCAGCTTATGGGACAGGGAGCTTGAAGCTTTCTTT
-,TRBV4-1,TRBJ2-7,TRBD2,CASSLTSGGLYEQYF,TGCGCCAGCAGCCTAACTAGCGGGGGTCTCTACGAGCAGTACTTC
few,TRBV30,TRBJ1-6,-,CAWNRGLSSYNSPLHF,TGTGCCTGGAATCGGGGCCTGAGCTCCTATAATTCACCCCTCCACTTT
-,TRBV2,TRBJ1-2,-,CASSLKRQSNYGYTF,TGTGCCAGCAGCCTCAAAAGACAGTCTAACTATGGCTACACCTTC
-,TRBV10-3,TRBJ1-2,-,CAISFNYGYTF,TGTGCCATCAGTTTTAACTATGGCTACACCTTC
-,TRBV7-2,TRBJ1-6,-,CASSSTGSSPLHF,TGTGCCAGCAGCTCTACAGGGAGCTCACCCCTCCACTTT
-,TRBV6-1,TRBJ1-5,-,CASSESTSPTGNQPQHF,TGTGCCAGCAGTGAATCTACCTCCCCGACAGGCAATCAGCCCCAGCATTTT
-,TRBV5-1,TRBJ2-2,TRBD2,CASSFVAGVITGELFF,TGCGCCAGCAGCTTCGTAGCGGGGGTAATCACCGGGGAGCTGTTTTTT
-,TRBV15,TRBJ2-1,-,CATSTRFSEPNNEQFF,TGTGCCACCAGCACCCGGTTTAGCGAGCCTAACAATGAGCAGTTCTTC
-,TRBV13,TRBJ1-1,-,CASSPYDEAFF,TGTGCCAGCAGCCCCTATGATGAAGCTTTCTTT
-,TRBV4-3,TRBJ2-3,-,CASSQVVGGQGTQYF,TGCGCCAGCAGCCAAGTCGTCGGGGGGCAGGGTACGCAGTATTTT
-,TRBV19,TRBJ1-1,-,CASTPLGRGREDEAFF,TGTGCCAGTACCCCTTTGGGTCGGGGCCGGGAAGACGAAGCTTTCTTT
-,TRBV11-1,TRBJ2-5,-,CASSPRQSFQETQYF,TGTGCCAGCAGCCCCCGACAGAGCTTCCAAGAGACCCAGTACTTC
-,TRBV7-2,TRBJ2-7,-,CASSKRSAGSYEQYF,TGTGCCAGCAGCAAGCGATCTGCCGGCTCCTACGAGCAGTACTTC
-,TRBV3-1/TRBV3-2,TRBJ1-3,-,CASSQEGLASSGNTIYF,TGTGCCAGCAGCCAAGAGGGACTTGCAAGCTCTGGAAACACCATATATTTT
-,TRBV6-5,TRBJ2-7,-,CASTQGLIGEQYF,TGTGCCAGCACCCAGGGACTGATCGGCGAGCAGTACTTC
-,TRBV7-2,TRBJ1-6,-,CASSPNYSYNSPLHF,TGTGCCAGCAGCCCAAATTACTCCTATAATTCACCCCTCCACTTT